The entry that follows covers one TCR beta chain sequence. Amplified TCR beta CDR3 regions derived from RNA transcripts. TCR CDR3 underwent first-round RT-PCR with the HTBI primer set. TCRdb independently ran MiXCR on the multiplex PCR reads; one entry per CDR3 protein. The sample records 500,000 to 600,000 distinct CDR3 sequences, 35% to 50% being singletons. This specimen comes from a study of T cells in Graves' hyperthyroidism and ophthalmopathy. CDR1 LGHNA and CDR2 YSLEER come from the germline V gene. The CDR3 has 13 amino acids. V was shortened by 2 bases and J by 8 bases, with 7 bases between the two germline ends.

This receptor was taken from an adult woman with Graves' disease, either hyperthyroidism or ophthalmopathy (not recorded which). V usage is TRBV4-3 and J usage is TRBJ1-6, with a tentative D call TRBD1 (6 bases). Specimen: peripheral blood or thyroid tissue (not recorded which). The CDR3 nucleotides read TGCGCCAGCAGCCAACGACAGGATTCACCCCTCCACTTT. Amino acid sequence: CASSQRQDSPLHF.